The 21 T cell receptor beta chains in this list originate from one sample, sequenced in a study of long-term antiretroviral therapy in people with HIV (dated by TCRdb to the early 2020s). The immunoSEQ hsTCRB v3.0 assay was used at survey level resolution for TRB variable region sequencing. Here the immuneACCESS table is served through TCRdb, limited to in-frame sequences with V and J called. Missing clones are a known gap in these copies; in checked studies unresolved V genes cover under half, and the rest lacks a known reason. The sample has roughly 28,000 clones on record, around three quarters of them singletons. The biggest ten clones account for roughly 7% of the sample. This material consisted of unsorted PBMCs, taken 0.3 years after starting antiretroviral therapy. The receptor set was obtained from a man in his forties with HIV.

V gene TRBV18 combines with J gene TRBJ2-2, with a weak D call TRBD2 (5 bases). CDR1 is KGHSH and CDR2 is LQKENI in the germline V gene. Trimming took off 4 bases at V and 6 bases at J, with 9 bases between the two ends. The CDR3 runs 13 residues. The CDR3 DNA follows: TGTGCCAGCTCACTAGGGAGTTCCGGGGAGCTGTTTTTT. Encoded protein: CASSLGSSGELFF.

This sequence joins TRBV19 and TRBJ1-1, with D possibly being TRBD1 (6 bases). Germline V gives CDR1 LNHDA, CDR2 SQIVND (reference sequence). V was pared by 5 bases and J by 3 bases, with 19 bases between. This CDR3 spans 16 amino acids. The CDR3 loop is CASSFRQGGMDTEAFF. The CDR3 coding sequence is TGTGCCAGTAGTTTCCGACAAGGGGGAATGGACACTGAAGCTTTCTTT. Based on the CDR3 plus reference TRBV19 and TRBJ1-1, the full variable domain is DGGITQSPKYLFRKEGQNVTLSCEQNLNHDAMYWYRQDPGQGLRLIYYSQIVNDFQKGDIAEGYSVSREKKESFPLTVTSAQKNPTAFYLCASSFRQGGMDTEAFFGQGTRLTVV.

This clone was found once. The genes are TRBV5-4 and TRBJ1-6; D not resolved. Germline CDR1 and CDR2: SGHNT and YYREEE (reference sequence). The CDR3 consists of 15 residues. Deletions cut 0 bases from V and 0 bases from J, with 4 bases between. The CDR3 DNA follows: TGTGCCAGCAGCTTGGGTAGCTCCTATAATTCACCCCTCCACTTT. Translation: CASSLGSSYNSPLHF.

V gene TRBV5-1 combines with J gene TRBJ2-3, with TRBD2 matching 8 bases. V dropped 0 bases and J dropped 2; count of bases not matched to a gene: 5. This CDR3 spans 16 amino acids. Germline V lookup: CDR1 SGHRS, CDR2 YFSETQ. The CDR3: CASSLVTGGLTDTQYF. Written as DNA, the CDR3 is TGCGCCAGCAGCTTGGTAACGGGAGGGCTCACAGATACGCAGTATTTT.

The chain uses TRBV28 and TRBJ1-5, with D tentatively TRBD1 (6 bases). The CDR3 extends over 19 amino acids. The germline CDR1 and CDR2 sequences are MDHEN and SYDVKM. V was cut by 2 bases and J by 2 bases, with 22 bases left in between. The CDR3 DNA is TGTGCCAGCAGTTTACTACTCGAGACAGGAGAGGAGGGCAATCAGCCCCAGCATTTT. The encoded protein is CASSLLLETGEEGNQPQHF.

The rearrangement links TRBV19 to TRBJ1-3; D is possibly TRBD1 (5 bases). CDR3 length: 14 amino acids. In germline, CDR1 is LNHDA, CDR2 SQIVND (reference sequence). The V gene lost 3 bases and the J gene lost 4 bases, with 10 bases spanning the gap. CDR3 residues: CASSMRGRGNTIYF. CDR3 nucleotides: TGTGCCAGTAGTATGAGGGGAAGAGGAAACACCATATATTTT.

There are a few counts of this clone. The genes are TRBV7-2 and TRBJ2-5; 7 bases are a match to TRBD2. The CDR3 length is 17 residues. After removal of 5 bases from V and 2 bases from J, the junction contained 14 bases not matched to a gene. Germline loops: CDR1 SGHTA, CDR2 FQGNSA. The CDR3 DNA reads TGTGCCAGCAGCCCCTGGGGACGCGGGAGTTGGCAAGAGACCCAGTACTTC. Translation: CASSPWGRGSWQETQYF.

J is TRBJ1-5 and V is TRBV18; possibly TRBD1 for D (5 bases). CDR3 length: 13 amino acids. Trimming took off 4 bases at V and 5 bases at J, with 9 bases between the two ends. Germline lookup yields CDR1 KGHSH and CDR2 LQKENI. The CDR3 spells CASSLIRDQPQHF. Here the CDR3 DNA reads TGTGCCAGCTCACTCATCAGGGATCAGCCCCAGCATTTT.

The chain employs TRBV6-5 and TRBJ1-2, with 8 bases fitting TRBD1. J gave up 4 bases and V 2 bases, and 6 bases lay outside the gene matches. Germline V gene lookup returns CDR1 MNHEY and CDR2 SVGAGI. This CDR3 is 15 amino acids long. CDR3 nucleotides: TGTGCCAGCAGTTACCGAGGACAGGGAGTCTATGGCTACACCTTC. As protein: CASSYRGQGVYGYTF.

The chain uses TRBV5-4 and TRBJ1-4, with D possibly matching TRBD1 (6 bases). The germline CDR1 and CDR2 sequences are SGHNT and YYREEE (reference sequence). V was pared by 0 bases and J by 2 bases, with 8 bases between. There are 15 residues in the CDR3. The CDR3 sequence is CASSLETGTNEKLFF. Written as DNA, the CDR3 is TGTGCCAGCAGCTTGGAAACAGGGACTAATGAAAAACTGTTTTTT.

V is TRBV5-1 and J is TRBJ1-4; weak D call: TRBD1 (6 bases). The V end was cut by 1 base, the J end by 7 bases, with 14 bases between. The CDR3 contains 15 residues. Germline lookup yields CDR1 SGHRS and CDR2 YFSETQ. CDR3 sequence reads: CASSLFGGAGEKLFF. In DNA, the CDR3 is TGCGCCAGCAGCTTGTTCGGGGGCGCGGGTGAAAAACTGTTTTTT.

This chain connects TRBV7-9 to TRBJ2-4; TRBD2 is a possible D gene (5 bases). The CDR3 totals 16 residues. The ends were cut back, 2 bases at V and 3 bases at J, with 14 bases in the middle. The germline CDR1 and CDR2 sequences are SEHNR and FQNEAQ (reference sequence). In nucleotides, the CDR3 is TGTGCCAGCAGCTTACCGGAGGTTTTAGGCAAAAACATTCAGTACTTC. Its protein is CASSLPEVLGKNIQYF.

This clone has just a few counts. The genes are TRBV7-3 and TRBJ1-1; possibly TRBD1 for D (5 bases). The CDR3 spans 14 residues. CDR1 is SGHTA and CDR2 is FQGTGA in the germline V gene. V was trimmed by 5 bases and J by 6 bases, leaving 16 bases between them. As DNA, the CDR3 is TGTGCCAGCAGCGTTATGGGGCAGGGCGCTGAAGCTTTCTTT. Translated: CASSVMGQGAEAFF.

Points on this clone: A junction boundary mismatches the germline segment, possibly from a read error. The chain employs TRBV28 and TRBJ1-5; D unclear. The CDR3 covers 13 residues. The V gene's germline CDR1 is MDHEN and CDR2 SYDVKM. The CDR3 is CASSLGLGRPRHF. The CDR3 DNA follows: TGTGCCAGCAGTCTAGGTTTGGGCCGGCCCCGGCATTTT. Drawing the rest from reference TRBV28 and TRBJ1-5, the complete variable domain is DVKVTQSSRYLVKRTGEKVFLECVQDMDHENMFWYRQDPGLGLRLIYFSYDVKMKEKGDIPEGYSVSREKKERFSLILESASTNQTSMYLCASSLGLGRPRHFGDGTRLSIL.

The genes are TRBV5-1 and TRBJ2-5, with D unclear. CDR1 is SGHRS, CDR2 YFSETQ, per germline. There are 14 residues in the CDR3. Trimming removed 6 bases from V and 4 bases from J, with 16 bases in between. CDR3: CASTLRPIGETQYF. Written as DNA, the CDR3 is TGCGCCAGCACCCTGAGGCCGATCGGAGAGACCCAGTACTTC.

CDR3: CASSRQGFREKLFF. CDR3 nucleotides: TGCGCCAGCAGCCGACAGGGTTTCCGGGAAAAACTGTTTTTT. The chain recombines TRBV5-1 with TRBJ1-4; the match to TRBD1 covers 7 bases. Losses at the gene ends were 4 bases for V and 8 bases for J; bases not matched to a gene: 8. This CDR3 spans 14 amino acids. Germline V gives CDR1 SGHRS, CDR2 YFSETQ. The full variable domain, with the rest looked up from reference TRBV5-1 and TRBJ1-4, is KAGVTQTPRYLIKTRGQQVTLSCSPISGHRSVSWYQQTPGQGLQFLFEYFSETQRNKGNFPGRFSGRQFSNSRSEMNVSTLELGDSALYLCASSRQGFREKLFFGSGTQLSVL.

The CDR3 spells CASSYSTGEFEDEQYF. The CDR3, as DNA: TGTGCCAGCAGTTACTCGACAGGGGAATTCGAGGACGAGCAGTACTTC. The chain is built from TRBV6-5 and TRBJ2-7, with 8 bases aligning to TRBD1. The CDR3 totals 16 residues. J gave up 5 bases and V 0 bases, and 9 bases lay outside the gene matches. Germline values: CDR1 MNHEY, CDR2 SVGAGI.

The chain employs TRBV7-9 and TRBJ2-6; D unresolved. The CDR3 is 14 residues long. Germline V gives CDR1 SEHNR, CDR2 FQNEAQ (reference sequence). V was cut by 5 bases and J by 0 bases, with 5 bases left in between. This CDR3 is CASSHPSGANVLTF. CDR3 bases: TGTGCCAGCAGCCACCCCTCTGGGGCCAACGTCCTGACTTTC.

This clone was detected a few times. V is TRBV7-9 and J is TRBJ2-3; 11 bases agree with TRBD2. With 3 bases clipped from V and 0 bases from J, the junction kept 11 bases outside the gene matches. This CDR3 is built from 19 residues. Per germline, CDR1 SEHNR and CDR2 FQNEAQ (reference sequence). The CDR3 reads CASSFPKVAGGFSTDTQYF. The CDR3 nucleotides read TGTGCCAGCAGCTTCCCTAAGGTAGCGGGAGGGTTCAGCACAGATACGCAGTATTTT. The full variable domain, its missing parts supplied by reference TRBV7-9 and TRBJ2-3, is DTGVSQNPRHKITKRGQNVTFRCDPISEHNRLYWYRQTLGQGPEFLTYFQNEAQLEKSRLLSDRFSAERPKGSFSTLEIQRTEQGDSAMYLCASSFPKVAGGFSTDTQYFGPGTRLTVL.

This chain links TRBV6-5 with TRBJ2-7; 9 bases match TRBD1. The CDR3 runs to 15 residues. Germline CDR1 reads MNHEY; CDR2 reads SVGAGI. With V trimmed by 0 bases and J by 6 bases, 6 bases remained unmatched. CDR3 in DNA: TGTGCCAGCAGTTACTCGAGAGGGACAGGGATCGAGCAGTACTTC. It codes for CASSYSRGTGIEQYF.

V and J are TRBV11-3 and TRBJ2-1; D is undetermined. Trimming took 5 bases from V and 5 from J, leaving 7 bases between them. Germline V gene data show CDR1 as SGHNT and CDR2 as YENEEA. The CDR3 is 12 amino acids. The CDR3 DNA follows: TGTGCCAGCAGCCCACGTAACAATGAGCAGTTCTTC. It specifies CASSPRNNEQFF. Based on the CDR3 plus reference TRBV11-3 and TRBJ2-1, the full variable domain is EAGVVQSPRYKIIEKKQPVAFWCNPISGHNTLYWYLQNLGQGPELLIRYENEEAVDDSQLPKDRFSAERLKGVDSTLKIQPAELGDSAVYLCASSPRNNEQFFGPGTRLTVL.